The 24 T cell receptor beta chains presented below share a single source sample, sequenced in a study of OX40 agonist ivuxolimab in advanced cancers. TCRdb's copy holds only in-frame clones and misses some; the assay was immunoSEQ multiplex PCR. Of roughly 40,000 clones listed, approximately 82% are singletons. The sequences come from CD4+ or CD8+ T cells sorted from blood, collected in a trial of the OX40 agonist ivuxolimab. Receptor source: an adult with an advanced solid tumor such as melanoma, head and neck, liver or kidney cancer.

This chain connects TRBV28 to TRBJ2-2; 8 bases line up with TRBD1. The trim removed 3 bases at V and 6 bases at J, leaving 6 bases unmatched. Germline CDR1 is MDHEN and CDR2 is SYDVKM. The CDR3 has 15 amino acids. The CDR3 coding sequence is TGTGCCAGCAGTTTCAGTACAGGGGGTCCCGGGGAGCTGTTTTTT. It codes for CASSFSTGGPGELFF.

V is TRBV7-2 and J is TRBJ1-4, with no clear D. V shed 5 bases and J shed 8 bases, with 18 bases lying between them. The germline CDR1 and CDR2 sequences are SGHTA and FQGNSA. The CDR3 runs 15 residues. The CDR3 DNA is TGTGCCAGCAGCCTCCTAGCGGGCACGGTCGAAAAACTGTTTTTT. Residues: CASSLLAGTVEKLFF.

This chain joins TRBV6-6 and TRBJ1-2; D uncertain. The length of the CDR3 is 16 residues. Germline-derived CDR1 and CDR2 are MNHNY and SVGAGI (reference sequence). V was trimmed by 6 bases and J by 4 bases, leaving 21 bases between them. The CDR3 spells CASSQPFLAGFYGYTF. CDR3 nucleotide sequence: TGTGCCAGCAGCCAACCTTTTCTGGCCGGTTTCTATGGCTACACCTTC.

The rearrangement joins TRBV9 to TRBJ2-3, with D possibly being TRBD1 or TRBD2 (5 bases each). The CDR3 covers 15 residues. Per germline, CDR1 SGDLS and CDR2 YYNGEE. The V end lost 3 bases, the J end lost 2 bases, and 13 bases lay between the germline ends. DNA of the CDR3: TGTGCCAGCAGCGGGCTCGGGGCAAACACAGATACGCAGTATTTT. Translated, it gives CASSGLGANTDTQYF.

The chain links TRBV5-4 to TRBJ1-2, with D unresolved. CDR1 SGHNT and CDR2 YYREEE come from the germline V gene (reference sequence). This CDR3 has 16 amino acids. Trimming removed 0 bases at V and 6 bases at J, with 18 bases between. The chain's CDR3 is CASSLGEQRIVNGYTF. CDR3 nucleotides: TGTGCCAGCAGCTTGGGGGAGCAGAGAATCGTGAATGGCTACACCTTC.

The chain is built from TRBV29-1 and TRBJ1-1; D call uncertain. CDR1 is SQVTM, CDR2 ANQGSEA, per germline. The CDR3 has 13 residues. Trimming stripped 2 bases from V and 4 bases from J, with 11 bases between. In nucleotides, the CDR3 is TGCAGCGTTGAACCCCCGGGAGCCACTGAAGCTTTCTTT. Its translation is CSVEPPGATEAFF.

J is TRBJ2-7 and V is TRBV27; 8 bases agree with TRBD1. Germline loops: CDR1 MNHEY, CDR2 SMNVEV (reference sequence). V shed 8 bases and J 3 bases; nucleotides not matched to a gene: 3. The CDR3 runs 12 residues. The CDR3 DNA follows: TGTGCCAGCCACGACAGGGGCTACGAGCAGTACTTC. It translates to CASHDRGYEQYF.

This clone has a single count. The chain couples TRBV5-4 to TRBJ2-1, with 9 bases fitting TRBD2. Losses at the gene ends were 0 bases for V and 0 bases for J; bases not matched to a gene: 13. Germline V gives CDR1 SGHNT, CDR2 YYREEE (reference sequence). The CDR3 sequence is 20 residues long. The DNA for the CDR3 is TGTGCCAGCAGCTTGGATCCTAGCGGGGCCATGGGGTCCTCCTACAATGAGCAGTTCTTC. Amino acid sequence: CASSLDPSGAMGSSYNEQFF.

This chain joins TRBV13 and TRBJ2-1; perhaps TRBD1 as D (6 bases). V lost 6 bases and J lost 5, with 17 bases in between. Germline-derived CDR1 and CDR2 are PRHDT and FYEKMQ (reference sequence). This CDR3 has 15 amino acids. Written as DNA, the CDR3 is TGTGCCAGCAGTCGCCGGGACACGCCAGACAATGAGCAGTTCTTC. Translating it yields CASSRRDTPDNEQFF.

This chain links TRBV9 with TRBJ2-7; a possible D gene is TRBD1 (6 bases). CDR1 SGDLS and CDR2 YYNGEE come from the germline V gene. This CDR3 is built from 14 residues. Trimming removed 0 bases at V and 2 bases at J, with 9 bases between. The CDR3 DNA sequence: TGTGCCAGCAGCGTAGATCAGGGGCCCTACGAGCAGTACTTC. As protein: CASSVDQGPYEQYF.

The rearrangement links TRBV19 to TRBJ2-7, with D possibly being TRBD1 or TRBD2 (6 bases each). Trimming cost V 3 bases and J 3 bases, with 15 bases left between them. Germline CDR1 is LNHDA and CDR2 is SQIVND (reference sequence). This CDR3 is built from 15 residues. The CDR3, as DNA: TGTGCCAGTAGTATTATAGGGGGGATGATCTACGAGCAGTACTTC. It encodes CASSIIGGMIYEQYF.

The chain couples TRBV30 to TRBJ2-1; the match to TRBD2 covers 11 bases. CDR1 is GTSNPN, CDR2 SVGIG, per germline (reference sequence). With 2 bases clipped from V and 10 bases from J, the junction kept 13 bases outside the gene matches. This CDR3 has 16 residues. The CDR3 nucleotides are TGTGCCTGGAGTTTCCCAAAACTAGCGGGGGTGTTGGAGCAGTTCTTC. Its translation is CAWSFPKLAGVLEQFF.

This chain connects TRBV11-2 to TRBJ2-1, with a possible D match to TRBD2 (6 bases). Germline CDR1 and CDR2: SGHAT and FQNNGV. The V and J ends lost 5 bases and 2 bases respectively, with 13 bases between them. CDR3 length equals 15 residues. The CDR3 loop is CASSRTGLAYNEQFF. CDR3 DNA sequence: TGTGCCAGCAGCCGAACGGGACTCGCCTACAATGAGCAGTTCTTC.

This clone was seen just once. The rearrangement links TRBV5-4 to TRBJ2-1; 13 bases line up with TRBD2. The trim removed 3 bases at V and 4 bases at J, leaving 10 bases unmatched. This CDR3 has 18 amino acids. CDR1 is SGHNT and CDR2 is YYREEE in the germline V gene (reference sequence). CDR3 bases: TGTGCCAGCAGCTCCGGGACTAGCGGGAATCTTGGGTACAATGAGCAGTTCTTC. Translated: CASSSGTSGNLGYNEQFF.

A few counts support this clone. The chain is built from TRBV11-2 and TRBJ1-1, with D uncertain. Germline V gives CDR1 SGHAT, CDR2 FQNNGV. The CDR3 covers 12 residues. V was shortened by 3 bases and J by 4 bases, with 6 bases between the two germline ends. The CDR3 loop reads CASSFLPTEAFF. CDR3 bases: TGTGCCAGCAGCTTCCTGCCCACTGAAGCTTTCTTT.

The chain uses TRBV15 and TRBJ1-1, with no clear D. This CDR3 has 14 amino acids. The germline V gene has CDR1 LNHNV and CDR2 YYDKDF (reference sequence). V lost 0 bases, J lost 1 base, and 6 bases lay in between. CDR3 DNA: TGTGCCACCAGCAGAGAACAGTCGAACACTGAAGCTTTCTTT. Its protein product is CATSREQSNTEAFF.

This clone was recorded once. The chain employs TRBV2 and TRBJ1-5; D possibly corresponds to TRBD1 (5 bases). Germline values: CDR1 SNHLY, CDR2 FYNNEI. The CDR3 is made up of 15 amino acids. The ends were cut back, 5 bases at V and 5 bases at J, with 16 bases in the middle. CDR3 region: CASSKIPGGDQPQHF. DNA for the CDR3: TGTGCCAGCAGTAAAATCCCGGGAGGGGATCAGCCCCAGCATTTT.

This clone was picked up a small number of times. The rearrangement links TRBV2 to TRBJ1-3, with TRBD1 as a possible D gene (6 bases). V was cut by 6 bases and J by 0 bases, with 12 bases left in between. The CDR3 is made up of 15 amino acids. Germline lookup yields CDR1 SNHLY and CDR2 FYNNEI. CDR3 sequence: CASRLGQTSGNTIYF. The CDR3 DNA follows: TGTGCCAGCAGACTCGGACAGACCTCTGGAAACACCATATATTTT. Based on the CDR3 plus reference TRBV2 and TRBJ1-3, the full variable domain is EPEVTQTPSHQVTQMGQEVILRCVPISNHLYFYWYRQILGQKVEFLVSFYNNEISEKSEIFDDQFSVERPDGSNFTLKIRSTKLEDSAMYFCASRLGQTSGNTIYFGEGSWLTVV.

The genes are TRBV19 and TRBJ2-7; 9 positions match TRBD1. The CDR3 consists of 14 residues. Trimming took 4 bases from V and 2 from J; bases not matched to a gene: 3. Germline V gene data show CDR1 as LNHDA and CDR2 as SQIVND (reference sequence). The CDR3 region is CASSNDRGTYEQYF. DNA for the CDR3: TGTGCCAGTAGTAACGACAGGGGGACCTACGAGCAGTACTTC. The full variable domain, with the rest looked up from reference TRBV19 and TRBJ2-7, is DGGITQSPKYLFRKEGQNVTLSCEQNLNHDAMYWYRQDPGQGLRLIYYSQIVNDFQKGDIAEGYSVSREKKESFPLTVTSAQKNPTAFYLCASSNDRGTYEQYFGPGTRLTVT.

The chain uses TRBV11-3 and TRBJ2-2; weak D call: TRBD2 (5 bases). Trimming pared 3 bases from V and 5 bases from J, leaving 7 bases between. CDR3 size: 13 residues. In germline, CDR1 is SGHNT, CDR2 YENEEA. The CDR3 reads CASSFSGTGELFF. In DNA, the CDR3 is TGTGCCAGCAGCTTTTCGGGGACCGGGGAGCTGTTTTTT.

The chain links TRBV27 to TRBJ1-6; 8 nucleotides match TRBD1. J was trimmed by 7 bases and V by 6 bases; bases with no gene match: 5. In germline, CDR1 is MNHEY, CDR2 SMNVEV (reference sequence). The CDR3 runs to 14 residues. The CDR3 is CASSLGQVNSPLHF. In DNA form, the CDR3 reads TGTGCCAGCAGCCTGGGACAGGTCAATTCACCCCTCCACTTT.

As to this clone: Germline and junction disagree at one end, which may indicate a read error. V gene TRBV20-1 combines with J gene TRBJ2-7; D uncertain. Germline V gene lookup returns CDR1 DFQATT and CDR2 SNEGSKA (reference sequence). The CDR3 contains 10 residues. The CDR3 region has the DNA TGCAGTGCTAACTCGGGCCCCTTACACTTC. Translation: CSANSGPLHF.

The chain carries TRBV18 and TRBJ1-2; D may be TRBD1 (5 bases). This CDR3 region has 14 residues. V was pared by 2 bases and J by 2 bases, with 9 bases between. Germline V CDR1 and CDR2: KGHSH, LQKENI. The CDR3 DNA sequence: TGTGCCAGCTCACCAGAGGGGTTGAACTATGGCTACACCTTC. Protein sequence: CASSPEGLNYGYTF.

About this clone itself: One junction end does not reproduce the germline sequence, and a read error may be involved. V is TRBV27 and J is TRBJ2-7; 11 bases are shared with TRBD2. CDR1 is MNHEY and CDR2 is SMNVEV in the germline V gene (reference sequence). The CDR3 length is 14 residues. This chain's CDR3 is CASSQASGRYERYF. For the CDR3, the DNA is TGTGCCAGCAGTCAAGCTAGCGGGAGGTACGAGCGGTACTTC.